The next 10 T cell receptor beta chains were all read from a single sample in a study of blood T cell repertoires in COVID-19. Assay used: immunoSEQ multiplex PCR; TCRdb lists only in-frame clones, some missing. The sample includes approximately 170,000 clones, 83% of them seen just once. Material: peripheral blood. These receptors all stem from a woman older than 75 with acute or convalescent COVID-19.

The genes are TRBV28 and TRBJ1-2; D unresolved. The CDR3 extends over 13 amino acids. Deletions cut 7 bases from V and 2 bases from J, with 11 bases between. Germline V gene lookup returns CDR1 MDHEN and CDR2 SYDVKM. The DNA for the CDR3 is TGTGCCAGCACCCTAGCGGGGAACTATGGCTACACCTTC. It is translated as CASTLAGNYGYTF.

The CDR3 is CASSSGGELFF. CDR3 DNA: TGTGCCAGCAGTTCCGGCGGGGAGCTGTTTTTT. This chain connects TRBV6-5 to TRBJ2-2; no firm D call. CDR1 is MNHEY and CDR2 is SVGAGI in the germline V gene. This CDR3 spans 11 amino acids. The V end was cut by 4 bases, the J end by 7 bases, with 4 bases between.

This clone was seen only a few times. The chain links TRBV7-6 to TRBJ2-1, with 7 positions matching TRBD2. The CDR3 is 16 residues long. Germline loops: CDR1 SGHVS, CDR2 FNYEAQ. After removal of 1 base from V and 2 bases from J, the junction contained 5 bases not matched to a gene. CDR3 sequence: CASSLEVAGAYNEQFF. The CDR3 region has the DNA TGTGCCAGCAGCTTAGAGGTGGCGGGAGCCTACAATGAGCAGTTCTTC.

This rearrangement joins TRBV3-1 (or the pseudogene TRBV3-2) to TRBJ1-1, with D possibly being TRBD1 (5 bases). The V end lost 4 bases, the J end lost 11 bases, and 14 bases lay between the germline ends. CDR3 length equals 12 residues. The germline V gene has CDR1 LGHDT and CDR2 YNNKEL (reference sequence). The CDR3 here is CASSRGNGIAFF. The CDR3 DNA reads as TGTGCCAGCAGCCGGGGCAACGGTATCGCTTTCTTT.

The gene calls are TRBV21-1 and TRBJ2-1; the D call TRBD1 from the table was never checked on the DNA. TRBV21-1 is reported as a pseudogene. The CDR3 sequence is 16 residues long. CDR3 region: CASSKKGSLGHNEQFF. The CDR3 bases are TGTGCCAGCAGCAAAAAGGGTAGTTTGGGGCACAATGAGCAGTTCTTC.

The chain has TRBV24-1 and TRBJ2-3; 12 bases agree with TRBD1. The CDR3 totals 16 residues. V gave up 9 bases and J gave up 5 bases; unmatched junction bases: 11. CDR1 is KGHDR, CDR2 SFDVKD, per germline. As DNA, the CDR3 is TGTGCCACCGTAAGCGGGGACAGGGGGCCCATAGATACGCAGTATTTT. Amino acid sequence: CATVSGDRGPIDTQYF.

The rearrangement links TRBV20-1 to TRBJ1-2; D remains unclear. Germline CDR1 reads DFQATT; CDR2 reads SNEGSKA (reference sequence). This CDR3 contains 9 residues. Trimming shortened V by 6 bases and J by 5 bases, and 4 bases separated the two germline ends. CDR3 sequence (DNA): TGCAGTGCCGGGTATGGCTACACCTTC. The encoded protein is CSAGYGYTF.

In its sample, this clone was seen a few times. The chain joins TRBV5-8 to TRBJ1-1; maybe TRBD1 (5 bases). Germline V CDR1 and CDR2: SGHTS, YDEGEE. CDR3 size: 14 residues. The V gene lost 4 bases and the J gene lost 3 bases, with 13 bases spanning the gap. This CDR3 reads CASSPWVGDTEAFF. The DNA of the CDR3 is TGTGCCAGCAGCCCCTGGGTAGGGGACACTGAAGCTTTCTTT. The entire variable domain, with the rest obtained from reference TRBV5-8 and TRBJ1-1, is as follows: EAGVTQSPTHLIKTRGQQATLRCSPISGHTSVYWYQQALGLGLQFLLWYDEGEERNRGNFPPRFSGRQFPNYSSELNVNALELEDSALYLCASSPWVGDTEAFFGQGTRLTVV.

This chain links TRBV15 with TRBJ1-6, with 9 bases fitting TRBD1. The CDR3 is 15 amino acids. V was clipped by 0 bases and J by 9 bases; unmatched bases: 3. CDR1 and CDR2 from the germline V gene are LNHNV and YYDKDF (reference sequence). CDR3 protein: CATSRDGDRASPLHF. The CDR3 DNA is TGTGCCACCAGCAGAGATGGGGACAGGGCTTCACCCCTCCACTTT.

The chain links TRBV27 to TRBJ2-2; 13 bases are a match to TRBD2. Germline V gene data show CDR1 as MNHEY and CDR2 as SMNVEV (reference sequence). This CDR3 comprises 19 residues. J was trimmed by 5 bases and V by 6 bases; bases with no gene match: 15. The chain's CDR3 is CASSQRKLAGGPWTGELFF. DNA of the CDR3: TGTGCCAGCAGCCAACGCAAACTAGCGGGGGGGCCGTGGACCGGGGAGCTGTTTTTT.